This T cell receptor beta chain was retrieved from a study of T cell responses to AZD1222 COVID-19 vaccine. Study information: Pooled together were second doses at about 4 or about 12 weeks. Overall study findings and caveats: The donor cohort was predominantly white British with a female majority, and clonal diversity may have been underestimated. Reportedly, nearly half of unique spike TCRs recognized epitopes outside B.1.351/B.1.1.7 mutations. Baseline antibody screening turned up just a handful of seropositive AZD1222 recipients.

The CDR3 loop spans 13 amino acids. Germline CDR1 SGHRS, CDR2 YFSETQ. V lost 4 bases, J lost 7 bases, and 7 bases stayed unmatched. With respect to this clone: What it binds is not known.

Profiling relied on immunoSEQ multiplex PCR, and the TCRdb table lists in-frame clones only, not all of them. The sample consists of 150,000 to 200,000 clones, about 85% of them appearing once. The chain links TRBV5-1 to TRBJ1-1; TRBD1 matches 7 bases. The sequence was collected from an adult in good health. The sample consisted of peripheral blood, taken on day 0 of AZD1222 vaccination. CDR3 nucleotides: TGCGCCAGCAGCCCCTATGACAGGGATGAAGCTTTCTTT. It yields the protein CASSPYDRDEAFF.